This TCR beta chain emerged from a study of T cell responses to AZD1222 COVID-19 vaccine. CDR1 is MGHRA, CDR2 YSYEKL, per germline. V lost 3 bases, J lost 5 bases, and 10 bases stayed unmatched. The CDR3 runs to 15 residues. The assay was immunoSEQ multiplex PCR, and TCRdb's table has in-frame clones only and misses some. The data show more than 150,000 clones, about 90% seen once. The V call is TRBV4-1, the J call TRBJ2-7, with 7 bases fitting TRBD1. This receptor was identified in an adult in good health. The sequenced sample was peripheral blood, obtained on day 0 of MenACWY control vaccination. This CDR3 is CASSHHRGEPDEQYF. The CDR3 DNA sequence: TGCGCCAGCAGCCACCACAGGGGCGAGCCTGACGAGCAGTACTTC.